These 20 T cell receptor beta chains originate from one sample sequenced in a study of T cell repertoires in cytomegalovirus infection. TCRdb analysed the reads with MiXCR anew, one entry per CDR3 protein. Counted here are some 700,000 distinct CDR3 sequences, approximately 40% occurring once; the ten biggest clones make up 2.5% to 3.5%. Sample: PBMCs. These receptors all come from a human donor in good health (CMV status not recorded). Some clones in this sample may be carry-over from other donors' samples.

This clonotype has a count of ten or more. The CDR3 region is CASSSSDRGGTEAFF. The CDR3 nucleotides are TGTGCCAGCAGCTCTTCGGACAGGGGAGGGACTGAAGCTTTCTTT. The chain is built from TRBV7-3 and TRBJ1-1; 9 bases agree with TRBD1. CDR3 size: 15 residues. Germline assignment: CDR1 SGHTA and CDR2 FQGTGA. V lost 4 bases, J lost 5 bases, and 8 bases stayed unmatched.

Remarks on this clonotype: Relative to the germline gene, one junction end is altered; a read error may explain this. The chain employs TRBV7-8 and TRBJ1-1, with a tentative D call TRBD1 (5 bases). The CDR3 contains 14 residues. The germline V gene has CDR1 SGHVS and CDR2 FQNEAQ. The CDR3 nucleotides are TGTGCCAGCAGCCAGGCCGCGGGGGTCACTCAAGCTTTCTTT. This sequence encodes CASSQAAGVTQAFF.

V gene TRBV7-9 combines with J gene TRBJ2-5; 14 bases line up with TRBD2. The CDR3 runs 20 residues. The germline CDR1 and CDR2 sequences are SEHNR and FQNEAQ (reference sequence). The ends lost 4 bases at V and 2 bases at J; junction bases unmatched: 15. For the CDR3, the DNA is TGTGCCAGCAGCTCCCGGGTGGGGACTAGCGGGAGTGGCCAACAAGAGACCCAGTACTTC. Translating it yields CASSSRVGTSGSGQQETQYF.

This clonotype occurred a few times. The V gene is TRBV28, the J gene TRBJ2-1, with TRBD2 matching 11 bases. This CDR3 has 17 residues. Germline CDR1 is MDHEN and CDR2 is SYDVKM. Trimming cost V 8 bases and J 7 bases; bases outside gene matches: 16. As DNA, the CDR3 is TGTGCCAGCCCACCAGTCCTTCTAGCGGGAGGTGTAAATGAGCAGTTCTTC. Translation gives CASPPVLLAGGVNEQFF. Combining the CDR3 with reference TRBV28 and TRBJ2-1 gives the whole variable domain DVKVTQSSRYLVKRTGEKVFLECVQDMDHENMFWYRQDPGLGLRLIYFSYDVKMKEKGDIPEGYSVSREKKERFSLILESASTNQTSMYLCASPPVLLAGGVNEQFFGPGTRLTVL.

The chain recombines TRBV7-8 with TRBJ2-3; the D call may be TRBD1 or TRBD2 (5 bases each). This CDR3 is built from 17 residues. The V end was cut by 5 bases, the J end by 1 base, with 19 bases between. In germline, CDR1 is SGHVS, CDR2 FQNEAQ. Written as DNA, the CDR3 is TGTGCCAGCAGCGAGGGGTTGTGGCGCAGCCGCACAGATACGCAGTATTTT. Its protein is CASSEGLWRSRTDTQYF.

On this clonotype itself: At one boundary the junction diverges from the germline segment, which might be a read error. The gene calls are TRBV15 and TRBJ2-5; D could derive from TRBD1 or TRBD2 (5 bases each). CDR1 LNHNV and CDR2 YYDKDF come from the germline V gene (reference sequence). This CDR3 has 15 residues. The chain's CDR3 is CATSGDPRGTETQYF. Written as DNA, the CDR3 is TGTGCCACCAGCGGAGATCCCCGAGGGACAGAGACCCAGTACTTC.

A note on this clonotype: Lacking the conserved final phenylalanine or tryptophan, this CDR3 likely reflects a read error. The genes are TRBV27 and TRBJ1-6, with D tentatively TRBD1 (6 bases). Germline CDR1 and CDR2: MNHEY and SMNVEV (reference sequence). The CDR3 extends over 20 amino acids. V lost 2 bases to trimming and J lost 7 bases, with 27 bases between them. In DNA form, the CDR3 reads TGTGCCAGCAGTTTAACAACCAATCTGCCTAGGACAGCGATGAATTCACCCCTCCACTTG. This sequence encodes CASSLTTNLPRTAMNSPLHL.

This clonotype was counted a single time. This chain connects TRBV30 to TRBJ1-1, with TRBD1 matching 9 bases. The junction had 11 bases not matched to a gene; V was cut back by 2 bases and J by 4 bases. The length of the CDR3 is 16 residues. In germline, CDR1 is GTSNPN, CDR2 SVGIG (reference sequence). The CDR3 region has the DNA TGTGCCTGGAGTTTCCGGGACAGGGTTCGGGGCACTGAAGCTTTCTTT. Translated, it gives CAWSFRDRVRGTEAFF.

Turning to this clonotype: Germline is not matched at one junction end, which may reflect a read error. This chain joins TRBV12-3 or TRBV12-4 and TRBJ2-2, with 7 bases lining up with TRBD1. The CDR3 runs to 16 residues. In DNA form, the CDR3 reads TGTTCCAGCAGTTTACCGGCAGGGGGTTACACCGGGGAGCTGTTTTTT. Amino acid sequence: CSSSLPAGGYTGELFF.

The chain is built from TRBV11-3 and TRBJ1-1, with a weak D call TRBD1 (5 bases). The germline CDR1 and CDR2 sequences are SGHNT and YENEEA. The CDR3 totals 12 residues. V was clipped by 6 bases and J by 13 bases, with 18 bases between them. CDR3 sequence: CASSKGIGKVFF. CDR3 bases: TGTGCCAGCAGTAAGGGGATCGGGAAAGTTTTCTTT.

This clonotype was found a few times. The gene calls are TRBV7-8 and TRBJ2-6; D is ambiguous. V was pared by 3 bases and J by 0 bases, with 12 bases between. Looked up from germline, CDR1 is SGHVS and CDR2 is FQNEAQ. The CDR3 length is 17 residues. CDR3 protein: CASSFQDADSGANVLTF. CDR3 nucleotide sequence: TGTGCCAGCAGCTTCCAGGACGCAGACTCTGGGGCCAACGTCCTGACTTTC.

This clonotype has only a few counts. The chain is built from TRBV5-4 and TRBJ1-1; the match to TRBD1 covers 8 bases. This CDR3 has 16 residues. The ends lost 2 bases at V and 1 base at J; junction bases unmatched: 7. Germline V gene sequence: CDR1 SGHNT, CDR2 YYREEE (reference sequence). The CDR3 reads CASSFPPGQGNTEAFF. For the CDR3, the DNA is TGTGCCAGCAGCTTCCCCCCAGGACAGGGGAACACTGAAGCTTTCTTT. Supplemented by reference TRBV5-4 and TRBJ1-1, the full variable domain reads ETGVTQSPTHLIKTRGQQVTLRCSSQSGHNTVSWYQQALGQGPQFIFQYYREEENGRGNFPPRFSGLQFPNYSSELNVNALELDDSALYLCASSFPPGQGNTEAFFGQGTRLTVV.

This clonotype has only a few counts. This sequence joins TRBV11-2 and TRBJ2-1; 10 bases match TRBD2. Germline V gives CDR1 SGHAT, CDR2 FQNNGV. Germline trimming cut 5 bases from V and 5 bases from J; bases unmatched to any gene: 6. This CDR3 has 15 amino acids. The CDR3 protein is CASSPQAGGNNEQFF. The DNA of the CDR3 is TGTGCCAGCAGCCCGCAAGCGGGAGGGAACAATGAGCAGTTCTTC.

This clonotype was seen a few times. V is TRBV11-2 and J is TRBJ2-5; 13 bases match TRBD2. Trimming at V came to 5 bases and at J to 4 bases, leaving 4 bases not matched to a gene. The CDR3 spans 15 residues. Germline V CDR1 and CDR2: SGHAT, FQNNGV. The DNA of the CDR3 is TGTGCCAGCAGCGCAACTAGCGGGGGGGGAGAGACCCAGTACTTC. Protein product: CASSATSGGGETQYF.

V usage is TRBV12-3 or TRBV12-4 and J usage is TRBJ1-5; D ambiguous. Deletions cut 6 bases from V and 4 bases from J, with 13 bases between. This CDR3 contains 14 residues. Here the CDR3 DNA reads TGTGCCAGCAGCAAAGGGCCTAAGAATCAGCCCCAGCATTTT. This encodes CASSKGPKNQPQHF.

This clonotype was counted ten times or more. CDR3 sequence: CASSFRQDYGYTF. DNA of the CDR3: TGTGCCAGCAGCTTCCGACAGGATTATGGCTACACCTTC. The chain combines TRBV7-2 with TRBJ1-2; D possibly corresponds to TRBD1 (6 bases). The CDR3 extends over 13 amino acids. V was cut by 3 bases and J by 5 bases, with 10 bases left in between. The germline V gene encodes CDR1 SGHTA and CDR2 FQGNSA. Complete variable domain (other parts from reference TRBV7-2 and TRBJ1-2): GAGVSQSPSNKVTEKGKDVELRCDPISGHTALYWYRQSLGQGLEFLIYFQGNSAPDKSGLPSDRFSAERTGGSVSTLTIQRTQQEDSAVYLCASSFRQDYGYTFGSGTRLTVV.

This chain joins TRBV20-1 and TRBJ2-5; D gene ambiguous. Trimming shortened V by 2 bases and J by 7 bases, and 11 bases separated the two germline ends. Germline CDR1 reads DFQATT; CDR2 reads SNEGSKA (reference sequence). CDR3 length: 12 amino acids. The CDR3 sequence: CSARLRLGTQYF. CDR3 bases: TGCAGTGCTAGATTGCGGTTGGGGACCCAGTACTTC.

This clonotype occurred a few times. The J gene is TRBJ1-1, the V gene TRBV6-2 or TRBV6-3; tentatively, D is TRBD1 (5 bases). The CDR3 has 14 amino acids. Trimming stripped 5 bases from V and 1 base from J, with 11 bases between. The V gene's germline CDR1 is MNHEY and CDR2 SVGEGT. The CDR3 loop is CASSRGQPNTEAFF. The CDR3 DNA reads as TGTGCCAGCAGTAGAGGACAACCGAACACTGAAGCTTTCTTT.

The rearrangement joins TRBV24-1 to TRBJ1-2; 11 positions match TRBD1. The V gene's germline CDR1 is KGHDR and CDR2 SFDVKD. The trim removed 4 bases at V and 7 bases at J, leaving 13 bases unmatched. CDR3 length equals 17 residues. CDR3 amino acids: CATSDRERTGGVFGYTF. The CDR3 region has the DNA TGTGCCACCAGTGACCGGGAACGGACAGGGGGCGTCTTTGGCTACACCTTC.

The V and J genes are TRBV7-2 and TRBJ2-3; 8 bases are a match to TRBD2. In germline, CDR1 is SGHTA, CDR2 FQGNSA. V lost 1 base and J lost 5; bases outside the gene matches: 8. The CDR3 covers 16 residues. The CDR3 DNA sequence: TGTGCCAGCAGCTTAGAGGGCGGGAGGAGGGGAGATACGCAGTATTTT. Translation gives CASSLEGGRRGDTQYF.